These 25 T cell receptor beta chains originate from one sample sequenced in a study of a mutant IDH1 vaccine in newly diagnosed glioma. Regarding time point: week 11, during vaccination. Each dose delivered 300 ug of mutant IDH1 20-mer peptide subcutaneously with imiquimod. No antigen has been identified for these receptors. Clones were sequenced by immunoSEQ multiplex PCR, and TCRdb holds only the in-frame ones, with some missing. The sample holds about 36,000 clones; roughly 80% are singletons and the top ten take more than 12%. The starting material was peripheral blood mononuclear cells (PBMCs), obtained from a glioma patient whose treatment included an IDH1 peptide vaccine. These receptors were collected from a woman aged 30 to 39 with glioma. Some clones in this sample may be carry-over from other donors' samples.

The chain couples TRBV29-1 to TRBJ2-7; D may be TRBD1 (6 bases). Germline lookup yields CDR1 SQVTM and CDR2 ANQGSEA. With 5 bases removed from V and 5 bases from J, the gap between germline ends came to 13 bases. The CDR3 loop spans 12 amino acids. This chain's CDR3 is CSVLGGGDEQYF. CDR3 coding DNA: TGCAGCGTTCTAGGGGGTGGCGACGAGCAGTACTTC.

This chain joins TRBV5-6 and TRBJ2-3; perhaps TRBD1 as D (6 bases). Germline V gene data show CDR1 as SGHDT and CDR2 as YYEEEE. The CDR3 has 18 amino acids. The V gene lost 3 bases and the J gene lost 0 bases, with 20 bases spanning the gap. CDR3 sequence reads: CASSYYRVYPSSTDTQYF. The CDR3 bases are TGTGCCAGCAGCTATTACAGGGTCTACCCTTCTAGCACAGATACGCAGTATTTT.

Here the CDR3 reads CASSFLGTGIFYEQYF. CDR3 nucleotides: TGTGCCAGCAGCTTCCTCGGGACAGGGATTTTTTACGAGCAGTACTTC. V usage is TRBV11-2 and J usage is TRBJ2-7; 9 nucleotides match TRBD1. This CDR3 comprises 16 residues. The trim removed 3 bases at V and 4 bases at J, leaving 10 bases unmatched. Germline V gives CDR1 SGHAT, CDR2 FQNNGV. Using reference TRBV11-2 and TRBJ2-7 for the parts outside the CDR3, the full variable domain is EAGVAQSPRYKIIEKRQSVAFWCNPISGHATLYWYQQILGQGPKLLIQFQNNGVVDDSQLPKDRFSAERLKGVDSTLKIQPAKLEDSAVYLCASSFLGTGIFYEQYFGPGTRLTVT.

The chain couples TRBV28 to TRBJ2-7; the match to TRBD2 covers 12 bases. Germline loops: CDR1 MDHEN, CDR2 SYDVKM. There are 17 residues in the CDR3. V was pared by 4 bases and J by 4 bases, with 11 bases of the junction left unmatched. The CDR3 loop is CASSSTSGSFVRYEQYF. The CDR3 nucleotides are TGTGCCAGCAGTTCGACTAGCGGGAGTTTCGTCCGGTACGAGCAGTACTTC.

This clone was observed once. The gene calls are TRBV6-6 and TRBJ2-3, with D perhaps TRBD2 (5 bases). This CDR3 is built from 15 residues. V gave up 4 bases and J gave up 2 bases, with 13 bases separating them. CDR1 MNHNY and CDR2 SVGAGI come from the germline V gene (reference sequence). The CDR3 DNA sequence: TGTGCCAGCAGTTCCGGACTCGAGCCCACAGATACGCAGTATTTT. Encoded protein: CASSSGLEPTDTQYF.

The chain combines TRBV9 with TRBJ2-1; 9 nucleotides agree with TRBD1. Trimming took 0 bases from V and 9 from J; bases not matched to a gene: 4. Germline CDR1 SGDLS, CDR2 YYNGEE. This CDR3 is 14 amino acids long. Here the CDR3 DNA reads TGTGCCAGCAGCGTAGCGGACAGGGGTGTTGAGCAGTTCTTC. Translated: CASSVADRGVEQFF.

This clone has just a few counts. This chain links TRBV9 with TRBJ1-4; 7 nucleotides agree with TRBD1. Trimming cost V 4 bases and J 2 bases; bases outside gene matches: 8. Germline CDR1 SGDLS, CDR2 YYNGEE. The CDR3 runs 16 residues. DNA of the CDR3: TGTGCCAGCAGCAGGGCAGGGGGGCACACTAATGAAAAACTGTTTTTT. Its protein product is CASSRAGGHTNEKLFF.

The chain couples TRBV6-6 to TRBJ1-1; 7 bases match TRBD1. With V trimmed by 1 base and J by 4 bases, 9 bases remained unmatched. The germline V gene has CDR1 MNHNY and CDR2 SVGAGI (reference sequence). This CDR3 has 16 residues. DNA for the CDR3: TGTGCCAGCAGTTACTACGCGGACAGGTTGTTCACTGAAGCTTTCTTT. It is translated as CASSYYADRLFTEAFF.

The chain combines TRBV5-1 with TRBJ2-3, with TRBD2 as a possible D gene (6 bases). Trimming removed 2 bases at V and 3 bases at J, with 13 bases between. Germline CDR1 is SGHRS and CDR2 is YFSETQ. The CDR3 covers 15 residues. CDR3 nucleotide sequence: TGCGCCAGCAGCTTTATGGGAGGAGGTACAGATACGCAGTATTTT. Its translation is CASSFMGGGTDTQYF.

The chain employs TRBV11-3 and TRBJ1-2; maybe TRBD1 (6 bases). The CDR3 spans 15 residues. The V gene's germline CDR1 is SGHNT and CDR2 YENEEA. Trimming left V 5 bases short and J 2 bases short, with 15 bases between. This CDR3 is CASSPSIDRNYGYTF. DNA for the CDR3: TGTGCCAGCAGCCCATCAATCGACAGGAACTATGGCTACACCTTC.

The rearrangement links TRBV5-1 to TRBJ2-6, with D perhaps matching TRBD1 (6 bases). This CDR3 region has 16 residues. The germline gives CDR1 SGHRS, CDR2 YFSETQ. V was cut by 4 bases and J by 2 bases, with 13 bases left in between. The CDR3 spells CASSLQQGTGANVLTF. The CDR3 coding sequence is TGCGCCAGCAGCCTACAACAGGGCACTGGGGCCAACGTCCTGACTTTC.

The V gene is TRBV19, the J gene TRBJ2-7; D gene uncertain. From germline, CDR1 is LNHDA and CDR2 SQIVND (reference sequence). The CDR3 length is 13 residues. Deletions cut 3 bases from V and 2 bases from J, with 8 bases between. CDR3 in amino acids: CASSIPGPYEQYF. CDR3 DNA sequence: TGTGCCAGTAGTATCCCGGGCCCCTACGAGCAGTACTTC.

The chain joins TRBV19 to TRBJ2-7, with D possibly being TRBD1 (7 bases). The germline V and J ends were trimmed by 5 bases and 2 bases, with 22 bases remaining between them. The germline V gene encodes CDR1 LNHDA and CDR2 SQIVND (reference sequence). The CDR3 consists of 17 residues. CDR3 nucleotide sequence: TGTGCCAGTAGTTCTCTCACGCAGGGGGGCAATCCCTACGAGCAGTACTTC. This encodes CASSSLTQGGNPYEQYF.

A note on this clone: One end of the junction varies from germline; a read error may be responsible. The chain recombines TRBV7-7 with TRBJ2-7; 8 bases agree with TRBD1. Germline CDR1 and CDR2: SSHAT and FNYEAQ (reference sequence). CDR3 length: 13 residues. The CDR3 protein is CASSPDRGYEQYF. In nucleotides, the CDR3 is TGTGCTAGCAGCCCTGACAGGGGATACGAGCAGTACTTC.

This clone was counted between two and nine times. The J gene is TRBJ1-1, the V gene TRBV6-5; D not resolved. Trimming pared 0 bases from V and 4 bases from J, leaving 12 bases between. The CDR3 is 15 residues long. The germline V gene encodes CDR1 MNHEY and CDR2 SVGAGI. The CDR3 sequence is CASSYSKGRGTEAFF. The CDR3 DNA is TGTGCCAGCAGTTACTCGAAGGGCCGGGGCACTGAAGCTTTCTTT.

This clone counts as large. The V call is TRBV19, the J call TRBJ2-1; 11 nucleotides agree with TRBD2. With 4 bases clipped from V and 8 bases from J, the junction kept 7 bases outside the gene matches. Germline loops: CDR1 LNHDA, CDR2 SQIVND (reference sequence). The CDR3 is made up of 15 amino acids. As DNA, the CDR3 is TGTGCCAGTAGTAGAACTAGCGGGAGTTTCGATGAGCAGTTCTTC. Translated, it gives CASSRTSGSFDEQFF.

The chain links TRBV5-8 to TRBJ2-2; the match to TRBD1 covers 8 bases. Per germline, CDR1 SGHTS and CDR2 YDEGEE. The CDR3 contains 14 residues. V shed 4 bases, J shed 4 bases, and the junction held 3 bases outside the gene matches. CDR3 bases: TGTGCCAGCAGCCTACAGGGGGGCACCGGGGAGCTGTTTTTT. This encodes CASSLQGGTGELFF.

The V call is TRBV7-8, the J call TRBJ2-7; no reliable D call. Trimming took 1 base from V and 3 from J, leaving 13 bases between them. This CDR3 has 15 residues. CDR1 SGHVS and CDR2 FQNEAQ come from the germline V gene. The CDR3 here is CASSLEAESYYEQYF. CDR3 nucleotides: TGTGCCAGCAGCTTAGAGGCAGAAAGCTACTACGAGCAGTACTTC.

V and J are TRBV25-1 and TRBJ2-7; TRBD1 matches at 7 bases. The V gene's germline CDR1 is MGHDK and CDR2 SYGVNS. Trimming cost V 3 bases and J 2 bases; bases outside gene matches: 7. This CDR3 has 15 amino acids. In DNA form, the CDR3 reads TGTGCCAGCAGTGATATTAGAAGGGGGCCCTACGAGCAGTACTTC. It is translated as CASSDIRRGPYEQYF.

V usage is TRBV4-2 and J usage is TRBJ2-1; D perhaps matches TRBD2 (5 bases). The ends were cut back, 0 bases at V and 8 bases at J, with 17 bases in the middle. The CDR3 contains 16 residues. Germline V gene sequence: CDR1 LGHNA, CDR2 YNFKEQ. The CDR3 DNA reads as TGTGCCAGCAGCCAAGAAGTGGGGTCAGGAGCGGATGAGCAGTTCTTC. Protein: CASSQEVGSGADEQFF.

V gene TRBV30 combines with J gene TRBJ2-7; TRBD2 might be the D (6 bases). V was pared by 5 bases and J by 3 bases, with 14 bases between. The germline V gene encodes CDR1 GTSNPN and CDR2 SVGIG (reference sequence). The CDR3 extends over 13 amino acids. CDR3 protein: CAWSVEGFYEQYF. The CDR3 DNA sequence: TGTGCCTGGTCAGTGGAGGGGTTCTACGAGCAGTACTTC.

The chain couples TRBV6-1 to TRBJ1-3; D not resolved. CDR1 is MNHNS and CDR2 is SASEGT in the germline V gene. The CDR3 runs 17 residues. V lost 2 bases, J lost 6 bases, and 20 bases lay in between. The CDR3 DNA reads as TGTGCCAGCAGTGAAACTGACATCCAAATACCGGCAAACACCATATATTTT. Protein: CASSETDIQIPANTIYF.

The genes are TRBV27 and TRBJ2-7, with unresolved D. The CDR3 extends over 15 amino acids. Trimming shortened V by 2 bases and J by 1 base, and 12 bases separated the two germline ends. Germline CDR1 MNHEY, CDR2 SMNVEV (reference sequence). The DNA for the CDR3 is TGTGCCAGCAGTTTAAGTGGTGAAGCGTCCTACGAGCAGTACTTC. The encoded protein is CASSLSGEASYEQYF.

This sequence joins TRBV13 and TRBJ2-7; the D gene is possibly TRBD2 (5 bases). V was shortened by 0 bases and J by 2 bases, with 11 bases between the two germline ends. The CDR3 is 15 amino acids. Germline V lookup: CDR1 PRHDT, CDR2 FYEKMQ (reference sequence). The DNA for the CDR3 is TGTGCCAGCAGCTTAGGCCCGCACGGGGCCTACGAGCAGTACTTC. Protein sequence: CASSLGPHGAYEQYF.

This chain connects TRBV6-5 to TRBJ1-2, with D maybe TRBD1 (5 bases). V was shortened by 0 bases and J by 3 bases, with 8 bases between the two germline ends. This CDR3 comprises 14 residues. Germline V CDR1 and CDR2: MNHEY, SVGAGI. CDR3 in amino acids: CASSYSIRDYGYTF. The CDR3 DNA reads as TGTGCCAGCAGTTACTCTATCAGGGACTATGGCTACACCTTC.